A single sample is the source of the 21 T cell receptor beta chains below, sequenced in a study of T cell responses to AZD1222 COVID-19 vaccine. TCRdb's table, derived via immunoSEQ multiplex PCR, lists solely in-frame clones and lacks some. The table includes fewer than 120,000 clones, around 89% detected once. The material sequenced was peripheral blood, taken on day 0 of AZD1222 vaccination. The receptors derive from an adult in good health.

This clone was counted once. The chain has TRBV5-1 and TRBJ1-6; tentatively, D is TRBD1 (5 bases). V was shortened by 0 bases and J by 7 bases, with 11 bases between the two germline ends. This CDR3 contains 15 residues. Germline lookup yields CDR1 SGHRS and CDR2 YFSETQ. The CDR3 reads CASSLVQVQNSPLHF. CDR3 nucleotides: TGCGCCAGCAGCTTGGTACAGGTCCAGAATTCACCCCTCCACTTT. The full variable domain, completed using reference TRBV5-1 and TRBJ1-6, is KAGVTQTPRYLIKTRGQQVTLSCSPISGHRSVSWYQQTPGQGLQFLFEYFSETQRNKGNFPGRFSGRQFSNSRSEMNVSTLELGDSALYLCASSLVQVQNSPLHFGNGTRLTVT.

V usage is TRBV19 and J usage is TRBJ2-4; D is ambiguous. V lost 2 bases, J lost 0 bases, and 11 bases lay in between. The CDR3 spans 16 residues. Germline lookup yields CDR1 LNHDA and CDR2 SQIVND (reference sequence). For the CDR3, the DNA is TGTGCCAGTAGTATACACACCGATTTAGCCAAAAACATTCAGTACTTC. Translated, it gives CASSIHTDLAKNIQYF.

This rearrangement joins TRBV10-3 to TRBJ2-1, with 8 bases identical to TRBD2. The germline gives CDR1 ENHRY, CDR2 SYGVKD. The CDR3 runs 16 residues. After removal of 0 bases from V and 6 bases from J, the junction contained 7 bases not matched to a gene. The CDR3 coding sequence is TGTGCCATCAGTGAGTCGTCGCGGGAGGCCCTCAATGAGCAGTTCTTC. It translates to CAISESSREALNEQFF.

The chain has TRBV19 and TRBJ2-3; possibly TRBD1 for D (6 bases). CDR3 size: 15 residues. Trimming cost V 6 bases and J 5 bases, with 18 bases left between them. CDR1 and CDR2 (germline): LNHDA, SQIVND (reference sequence). The CDR3 is CASRTGGALIDTQYF. Here the CDR3 DNA reads TGTGCCAGTAGGACAGGAGGAGCTTTAATAGATACGCAGTATTTT.

The chain uses TRBV7-2 and TRBJ1-2; D ambiguous. Germline lookup yields CDR1 SGHTA and CDR2 FQGNSA. V was cut by 1 base and J by 5 bases, with 5 bases left in between. The CDR3 spans 12 residues. CDR3 sequence: CASSLGVYGYTF. In DNA form, the CDR3 reads TGTGCCAGCAGCTTAGGGGTATATGGCTACACCTTC.

This sequence joins TRBV2 and TRBJ1-1, with D maybe TRBD1 (6 bases). The CDR3 consists of 14 residues. V was pared by 6 bases and J by 4 bases, with 15 bases between. The germline gives CDR1 SNHLY, CDR2 FYNNEI. The CDR3 DNA sequence: TGTGCCAGCAGGGCAGGGGATATGAGCACTGAAGCTTTCTTT. Amino acid sequence: CASRAGDMSTEAFF.

This CDR3 reads CASSLLGAGNTIYF. The CDR3 DNA reads as TGTGCCAGCAGCCTCTTAGGGGCTGGAAACACCATATATTTT. The chain recombines TRBV6-5 with TRBJ1-3; tentatively, D is TRBD1 (5 bases). Germline CDR1 MNHEY, CDR2 SVGAGI. This CDR3 has 14 amino acids. The germline V and J ends were trimmed by 6 bases and 2 bases, with 11 bases remaining between them.

The chain carries TRBV12-3 or TRBV12-4 and TRBJ1-3; D is unresolved. The CDR3 spans 13 residues. The V gene lost 6 bases and the J gene lost 3 bases, with 9 bases spanning the gap. The CDR3 reads CASSDNYGNTIYF. The CDR3 nucleotides are TGTGCCAGCAGCGACAATTATGGAAACACCATATATTTT.

The gene calls are TRBV6-6 and TRBJ1-1; TRBD1 matches 7 bases. Unmatched junction bases numbered 12, after V lost 5 bases and J lost 9 bases. The CDR3 is 14 amino acids. CDR1 MNHNY and CDR2 SVGAGI come from the germline V gene (reference sequence). The CDR3 DNA reads TGTGCCAGCAGTCCCGGGACAGCTATCCACCAAGCTTTCTTT. Its translation: CASSPGTAIHQAFF.

CDR3 region: CASSLRTGATPTNEKLFF. The CDR3 nucleotides read TGCGCCAGCAGCTTGCGGACAGGGGCTACACCAACTAATGAAAAACTGTTTTTT. The chain carries TRBV5-1 and TRBJ1-4; 9 bases map to TRBD1. Per germline, CDR1 SGHRS and CDR2 YFSETQ. The CDR3 is made up of 18 amino acids. V shed 1 base and J 0 bases; nucleotides not matched to a gene: 7.

V usage is TRBV5-8 and J usage is TRBJ2-2; D call uncertain. With 2 bases removed from V and 7 bases from J, the gap between germline ends came to 9 bases. In germline, CDR1 is SGHTS, CDR2 YDEGEE. CDR3 length equals 13 residues. CDR3 sequence: CASSFGVSGELFF. The DNA for the CDR3 is TGTGCCAGCAGCTTCGGAGTTAGCGGGGAGCTGTTTTTT.

V and J are TRBV19 and TRBJ2-5; 10 nucleotides match TRBD2. Germline V lookup: CDR1 LNHDA, CDR2 SQIVND (reference sequence). Germline trimming cut 1 base from V and 2 bases from J; bases unmatched to any gene: 10. The CDR3 consists of 18 residues. CDR3 sequence (DNA): TGTGCCAGTAGTATAGTACTAGCGGGAACTCCAACTCAAGAGACCCAGTACTTC. It specifies CASSIVLAGTPTQETQYF.

The chain employs TRBV6-5 and TRBJ2-2; possibly TRBD2 for D (5 bases). The length of the CDR3 is 15 residues. Germline V gene data show CDR1 as MNHEY and CDR2 as SVGAGI. Between the trimmed V and J ends, which lost 7 bases and 6 bases, there was a span of 18 bases. The CDR3 coding sequence is TGTGCCAGCAAACTTAACCGGGGTGGGGCCGGGGAGCTGTTTTTT. It codes for CASKLNRGGAGELFF.

The chain couples TRBV7-2 to TRBJ2-5; D is uncertain. The CDR3 has 18 residues. The germline V gene encodes CDR1 SGHTA and CDR2 FQGNSA. V lost 1 base, J lost 1 base, and 19 bases lay in between. This CDR3 reads CASSLDGGVFSFQETQYF. The CDR3 DNA sequence: TGTGCCAGCAGCTTAGATGGTGGGGTCTTCTCCTTCCAAGAGACCCAGTACTTC.

This clone was observed a few times. The chain couples TRBV10-3 to TRBJ1-3; no firm D call. Germline V gives CDR1 ENHRY, CDR2 SYGVKD. The V end lost 2 bases, the J end lost 6 bases, and 11 bases lay between the germline ends. CDR3 length: 14 amino acids. CDR3 DNA: TGTGCCATCAGTGAGGGCCGATCGTCAAACACCATATATTTT. Protein product: CAISEGRSSNTIYF.

This sequence joins TRBV6-5 and TRBJ2-5, with TRBD2 as a possible D gene (5 bases). Germline assignment: CDR1 MNHEY and CDR2 SVGAGI. The CDR3 has 15 residues. Trimming cost V 9 bases and J 2 bases, with 19 bases left between them. Here the CDR3 reads CASQYGVGRQETQYF. In DNA, the CDR3 is TGTGCCAGTCAATACGGGGTGGGGAGACAAGAGACCCAGTACTTC.

This clone was detected only once. The genes are TRBV10-3 and TRBJ2-2; the D is unclear. Between the trimmed V and J ends, which lost 3 bases and 6 bases, there was a span of 5 bases. Germline assignment: CDR1 ENHRY and CDR2 SYGVKD. The CDR3 extends over 12 amino acids. DNA for the CDR3: TGTGCCATCAGTGAAGTGCCCGGGGAGCTGTTTTTT. Translated, it gives CAISEVPGELFF.

J is TRBJ2-2 and V is TRBV5-1, with a weak D call TRBD1 (6 bases). V lost 9 bases, J lost 5 bases, and 32 bases lay in between. Germline CDR1 and CDR2: SGHRS and YFSETQ. CDR3 length: 19 residues. The CDR3 nucleotides are TGCGCCAACAAACCGGTCCGGAGAGCAGGGGCCCTAGGGACCGGGGAGCTGTTTTTT. Encoded protein: CANKPVRRAGALGTGELFF.

The rearrangement links TRBV4-1 to TRBJ2-5; D is possibly TRBD1 (6 bases). Germline assignment: CDR1 MGHRA and CDR2 YSYEKL. Trimming took off 2 bases at V and 2 bases at J, with 12 bases between the two ends. The CDR3 totals 15 residues. The CDR3 bases are TGCGCCAGCAGCCAAAGATGGACAGCACAAGAGACCCAGTACTTC. It is translated as CASSQRWTAQETQYF.

The J gene is TRBJ2-7, the V gene TRBV19; D gene uncertain. V was shortened by 6 bases and J by 0 bases, with 12 bases between the two germline ends. Germline CDR1 LNHDA, CDR2 SQIVND (reference sequence). The CDR3 covers 14 residues. This CDR3 reads CASRLSALSYEQYF. The DNA of the CDR3 is TGTGCCAGTAGGTTGTCAGCACTCTCCTACGAGCAGTACTTC.

This chain joins TRBV6-5 and TRBJ1-5; maybe TRBD1 (5 bases). Germline V gene data show CDR1 as MNHEY and CDR2 as SVGAGI. Trimming stripped 9 bases from V and 2 bases from J, with 17 bases between. CDR3 length: 15 amino acids. CDR3 DNA: TGTGCCAGTTACCCGGGGGGGTCCGGCAATCAGCCCCAGCATTTT. This codes for CASYPGGSGNQPQHF.